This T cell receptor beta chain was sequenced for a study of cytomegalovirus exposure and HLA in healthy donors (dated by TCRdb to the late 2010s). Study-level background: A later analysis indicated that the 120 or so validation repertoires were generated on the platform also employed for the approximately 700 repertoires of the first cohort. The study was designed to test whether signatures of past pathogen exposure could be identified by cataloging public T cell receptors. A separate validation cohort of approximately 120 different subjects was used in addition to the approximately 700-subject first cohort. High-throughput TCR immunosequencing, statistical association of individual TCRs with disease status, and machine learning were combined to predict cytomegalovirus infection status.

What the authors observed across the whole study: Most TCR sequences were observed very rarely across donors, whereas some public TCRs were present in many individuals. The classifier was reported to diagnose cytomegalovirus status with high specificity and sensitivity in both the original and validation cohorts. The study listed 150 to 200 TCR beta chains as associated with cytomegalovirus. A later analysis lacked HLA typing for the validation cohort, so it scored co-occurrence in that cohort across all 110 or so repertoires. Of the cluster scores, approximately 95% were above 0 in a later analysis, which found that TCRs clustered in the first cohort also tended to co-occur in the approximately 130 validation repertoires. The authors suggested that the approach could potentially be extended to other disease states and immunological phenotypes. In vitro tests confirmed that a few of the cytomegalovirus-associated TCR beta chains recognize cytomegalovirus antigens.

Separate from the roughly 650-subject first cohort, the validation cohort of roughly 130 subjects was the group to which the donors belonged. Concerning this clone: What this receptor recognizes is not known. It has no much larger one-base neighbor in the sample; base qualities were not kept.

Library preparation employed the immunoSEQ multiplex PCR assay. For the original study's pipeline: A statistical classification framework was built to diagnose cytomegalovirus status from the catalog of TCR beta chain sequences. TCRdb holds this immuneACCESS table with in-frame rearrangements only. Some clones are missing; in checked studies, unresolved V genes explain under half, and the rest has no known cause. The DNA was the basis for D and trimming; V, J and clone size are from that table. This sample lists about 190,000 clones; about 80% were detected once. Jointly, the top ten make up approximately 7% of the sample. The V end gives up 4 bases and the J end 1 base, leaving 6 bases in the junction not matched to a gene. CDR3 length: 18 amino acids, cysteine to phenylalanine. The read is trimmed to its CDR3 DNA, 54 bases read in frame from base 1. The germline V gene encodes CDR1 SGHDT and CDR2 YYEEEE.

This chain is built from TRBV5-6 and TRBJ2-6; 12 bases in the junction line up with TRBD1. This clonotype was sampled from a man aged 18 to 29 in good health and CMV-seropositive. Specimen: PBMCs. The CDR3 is CASSGRDRGRSGANVLTF. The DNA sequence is TGTGCCAGCAGCGGCCGGGACAGGGGGCGGTCTGGGGCCAACGTCCTGACTTTC.